Below, 15 T cell receptor beta chains from the same sample are listed, as sequenced in a study of T cell repertoires in cytomegalovirus infection. A single record per CDR3 protein comes from TCRdb applying MiXCR to the reads. Here the sample spans a few hundred thousand distinct CDR3 sequences, 15% to 20% being singletons. The sequencing sample was made of PBMCs. The receptors shown here come from a human donor in good health (CMV status not recorded). Some clones in this sample may be carry-over from other donors' samples.

A few counts support this clonotype. V gene TRBV7-6 combines with J gene TRBJ1-4; D is uncertain. Germline V gene data show CDR1 as SGHVS and CDR2 as FNYEAQ. V lost 5 bases and J 3 bases, leaving 7 bases between the germline ends. CDR3 size: 13 residues. CDR3 sequence reads: CASSPQPNEKLFF. CDR3 nucleotide sequence: TGTGCCAGCAGCCCACAACCTAATGAAAAACTGTTTTTT.

At least ten counts were recorded for this clonotype. The chain carries TRBV12-3 or TRBV12-4 and TRBJ2-1; TRBD2 agrees at 10 bases. Trimming at V came to 10 bases and at J to 3 bases, leaving 3 bases not matched to a gene. This CDR3 is built from 13 residues. The CDR3 here is CATRTSGYNEQFF. CDR3 nucleotides: TGTGCCACCAGGACTAGCGGCTACAATGAGCAGTTCTTC.

A few counts support this clonotype. The chain uses TRBV5-4 and TRBJ2-5; TRBD2 matches 8 bases. The CDR3 runs 14 residues. CDR1 and CDR2 (germline): SGHNT, YYREEE (reference sequence). Trimming removed 4 bases from V and 2 bases from J; junction bases left unmatched: 4. This CDR3 is CASSQGTSQETQYF. CDR3 DNA sequence: TGTGCCAGCAGCCAAGGGACTAGTCAAGAGACCCAGTACTTC.

This clonotype showed up many times. The chain recombines TRBV7-9 with TRBJ2-1; 11 bases agree with TRBD2. Trimming removed 5 bases from V and 7 bases from J; junction bases left unmatched: 7. The CDR3 extends over 15 amino acids. The germline V gene has CDR1 SEHNR and CDR2 FQNEAQ (reference sequence). The CDR3 sequence is CASSPTSGNGNEQFF. The CDR3 bases are TGTGCCAGCAGCCCGACTAGCGGGAACGGGAATGAGCAGTTCTTC.

The V call is TRBV7-2, the J call TRBJ2-7; the D gene could be TRBD1 or TRBD2 (5 bases each). The ends were cut back, 5 bases at V and 8 bases at J, with 16 bases in the middle. In germline, CDR1 is SGHTA, CDR2 FQGNSA. This CDR3 has 13 amino acids. The CDR3 DNA sequence: TGTGCCAGCAGCCTCCGGGACGGGTTCAAGCAGTACTTC. As protein: CASSLRDGFKQYF.

This clonotype has only one observation. The rearrangement uses TRBV5-1 and TRBJ1-1; a weak D match, TRBD1 (5 bases). Between the trimmed V and J ends, which lost 4 bases and 6 bases, there was a span of 13 bases. The CDR3 consists of 13 residues. Per germline, CDR1 SGHRS and CDR2 YFSETQ. This CDR3 reads CASSTGTLAEAFF. The CDR3 DNA reads TGCGCCAGCAGCACTGGGACCCTGGCTGAAGCTTTCTTT.

This clonotype showed up many times. The chain is built from TRBV28 and TRBJ1-2; D is ambiguous. Germline V lookup: CDR1 MDHEN, CDR2 SYDVKM. With 1 base removed from V and 8 bases from J, the gap between germline ends came to 11 bases. This CDR3 is 13 amino acids long. CDR3 in DNA: TGTGCCAGCAGTTTATTCTTGACGGCGGGCTACACCTTC. It encodes CASSLFLTAGYTF.

The chain employs TRBV20-1 and TRBJ1-3; D not resolved. Trimming took 1 base from V and 0 from J, leaving 7 bases between them. This CDR3 has 14 amino acids. The germline V gene has CDR1 DFQATT and CDR2 SNEGSKA (reference sequence). CDR3 residues: CSARAVSSGNTIYF. The DNA of the CDR3 is TGCAGTGCTAGAGCGGTCAGCTCTGGAAACACCATATATTTT.

This chain joins TRBV6-1 and TRBJ1-2; D remains ambiguous. Germline V gives CDR1 MNHNS, CDR2 SASEGT. Trimming shortened V by 4 bases and J by 2 bases, and 14 bases separated the two germline ends. The CDR3 is 15 residues long. CDR3 coding DNA: TGTGCCAGCAGTGTATTTCTGGGAGCCAACTATGGCTACACCTTC. Amino acids: CASSVFLGANYGYTF.

The CDR3 is CASSLNSGADTQYF. CDR3 DNA: TGTGCCAGCAGCTTAAATTCGGGGGCTGATACGCAGTATTTT. The chain carries TRBV7-8 and TRBJ2-3; possibly TRBD1 or TRBD2 for D (6 bases each). This CDR3 comprises 14 residues. CDR1 SGHVS and CDR2 FQNEAQ come from the germline V gene. Trimming cost V 2 bases and J 6 bases, with 12 bases left between them.

This clonotype was observed a handful of times. The genes are TRBV4-3 and TRBJ1-4; D remains ambiguous. Per germline, CDR1 LGHNA and CDR2 YSLEER. V was clipped by 4 bases and J by 4 bases, with 25 bases between them. CDR3 length: 19 amino acids. The CDR3 sequence is CASSPSPPPHGVRNEKLFF. In DNA, the CDR3 is TGCGCCAGCAGCCCCTCCCCACCCCCCCACGGGGTCCGTAATGAAAAACTGTTTTTT.

This chain links TRBV2 with TRBJ2-2; 7 bases line up with TRBD1. This CDR3 has 14 amino acids. Germline V lookup: CDR1 SNHLY, CDR2 FYNNEI. Losses at the gene ends were 6 bases for V and 2 bases for J; bases not matched to a gene: 3. Written as DNA, the CDR3 is TGTGCCAGCAGGACAGGGCCTAACACCGGGGAGCTGTTTTTT. Translation: CASRTGPNTGELFF.

V and J are TRBV27 and TRBJ2-3, with TRBD1 identical over 7 bases. Unmatched junction bases numbered 13, after V lost 7 bases and J lost 6 bases. There are 15 residues in the CDR3. CDR1 is MNHEY, CDR2 SMNVEV, per germline (reference sequence). CDR3 in DNA: TGTGCCAGCACCTCTTCGGGACAGAGTCGGGATACGCAGTATTTT. Its translation is CASTSSGQSRDTQYF.

This clonotype showed up many times. The genes are TRBV12-3 or TRBV12-4 and TRBJ1-5; D unclear. The CDR3 totals 14 residues. V was clipped by 6 bases and J by 0 bases, with 9 bases between them. CDR3: CASSERYSNQPQHF. CDR3 in DNA: TGTGCCAGCAGCGAAAGGTATAGCAATCAGCCCCAGCATTTT.

This clonotype was seen only a few times. This chain links TRBV29-1 with TRBJ2-3; D is undetermined. V was trimmed by 4 bases and J by 4 bases, leaving 18 bases between them. The V gene's germline CDR1 is SQVTM and CDR2 ANQGSEA. The CDR3 totals 15 residues. Here the CDR3 reads CSVVAPSGVPDTQYF. Here the CDR3 DNA reads TGCAGCGTTGTGGCCCCCTCGGGCGTCCCAGATACGCAGTATTTT.